The 31 T cell receptor beta chains below come from one sample, sequenced in a study of T cells in localized non-small cell lung cancer. Data came from immunoSEQ multiplex PCR; TCRdb stores just in-frame clones and leaves some out. The sample carries around 25,000 clones, around 90% recorded once. Specimen: peripheral blood, collected before any cancer treatment. The receptors here all came from a man aged 40 to 69 with stage I squamous cell lung carcinoma.

V usage is TRBV18 and J usage is TRBJ1-2, with 7 positions matching TRBD1. The V segment lost 3 bases and the J segment 4 bases; nucleotides outside the gene matches: 11. The CDR3 is 16 residues long. Per germline, CDR1 KGHSH and CDR2 LQKENI. CDR3 coding DNA: TGTGCCAGCTCACCCCGAGACAGGGAAAGGGGCTATGGCTACACCTTC. Protein sequence: CASSPRDRERGYGYTF.

The J gene is TRBJ1-1, the V gene TRBV7-3; TRBD1 matches 8 bases. Looked up from germline, CDR1 is SGHTA and CDR2 is FQGTGA. After removal of 5 bases from V and 3 bases from J, the junction contained 11 bases not matched to a gene. This CDR3 is 16 amino acids long. In DNA, the CDR3 is TGTGCCAGCAGCCCGGGGACAGGTGAACTACACACTGAAGCTTTCTTT. Residues: CASSPGTGELHTEAFF. Full variable domain (remainder filled in from reference TRBV7-3 and TRBJ1-1): GAGVSQTPSNKVTEKGKYVELRCDPISGHTALYWYRQSLGQGPEFLIYFQGTGAADDSGLPNDRFFAVRPEGSVSTLKIQRTERGDSAVYLCASSPGTGELHTEAFFGQGTRLTVV.

V gene TRBV4-2 combines with J gene TRBJ2-1, with 8 nucleotides matching TRBD2. V trimming: 1 base; J trimming: 5 bases; junction bases outside the gene matches: 4. Germline-derived CDR1 and CDR2 are LGHNA and YNFKEQ. The CDR3 covers 15 residues. DNA of the CDR3: TGTGCCAGCAGCCAAGTAGCGGGGTTCGACAATGAGCAGTTCTTC. Protein: CASSQVAGFDNEQFF.

V and J are TRBV29-1 and TRBJ2-1, with D possibly TRBD2 on 6 matching bases. The V gene's germline CDR1 is SQVTM and CDR2 ANQGSEA. Trimming took 2 bases from V and 9 from J, leaving 8 bases between them. This CDR3 contains 11 residues. The CDR3 nucleotides read TGCAGCGTTGAATCGGGAGCTGAGCAGTTCTTC. This sequence encodes CSVESGAEQFF.

The rearrangement links TRBV14 to TRBJ1-2, with D unclear. The CDR3 has 15 residues. The germline V gene encodes CDR1 SGHDN and CDR2 FVKESK. V lost 1 base to trimming and J lost 2 bases, with 11 bases between them. CDR3 protein: CASSQVSGWNYGYTF. CDR3 coding DNA: TGTGCCAGCAGCCAAGTTTCGGGGTGGAACTATGGCTACACCTTC.

The V and J genes are TRBV5-6 and TRBJ1-4, with D maybe TRBD1 (6 bases). CDR1 and CDR2 (germline): SGHDT, YYEEEE. This CDR3 is 14 amino acids long. V lost 0 bases to trimming and J lost 4 bases, with 7 bases between them. In DNA form, the CDR3 reads TGTGCCAGCAGCTTGGGGGGACATAATGAAAAACTGTTTTTT. It specifies CASSLGGHNEKLFF.

CDR3 residues: CASSQDAVGRYEQFF. The CDR3 region has the DNA TGCGCCAGCAGCCAAGATGCCGTCGGGAGGTATGAGCAGTTCTTC. V usage is TRBV4-3 and J usage is TRBJ2-1; 7 bases line up with TRBD2. The germline V gene encodes CDR1 LGHNA and CDR2 YSLEER. The CDR3 has 15 amino acids. With V trimmed by 0 bases and J by 8 bases, 7 bases remained unmatched.

This chain uses TRBV28 with TRBJ2-1; 7 positions match TRBD1. The CDR3 runs 12 residues. The J segment lost 12 bases and the V segment lost 6 bases, leaving 8 bases of the junction unmatched. CDR1 and CDR2 from the germline V gene are MDHEN and SYDVKM. This CDR3 reads CASSGTVGLQFF. The CDR3 DNA reads TGTGCCAGCAGCGGGACAGTGGGGCTGCAGTTCTTC.

The V and J genes are TRBV5-4 and TRBJ2-3, with TRBD2 matching 9 bases. V shed 4 bases, J shed 2 bases, and the junction held 14 bases outside the gene matches. Germline V gene lookup returns CDR1 SGHNT and CDR2 YYREEE (reference sequence). The CDR3 covers 18 residues. CDR3 nucleotide sequence: TGTGCCAGCAGCCACGAGTCCTTTAGCGGGGGTCACACAGATACGCAGTATTTT. Residues: CASSHESFSGGHTDTQYF.

V usage is TRBV28 and J usage is TRBJ1-1; D not certain. CDR3 length: 14 residues. V was cut by 1 base and J by 4 bases, with 10 bases left in between. Germline V gives CDR1 MDHEN, CDR2 SYDVKM. The DNA of the CDR3 is TGTGCCAGCAGTTTATATAACGGGCCCACTGAAGCTTTCTTT. Amino acid sequence: CASSLYNGPTEAFF.

The gene calls are TRBV29-1 and TRBJ2-7, with D perhaps TRBD1 (5 bases). There are 11 residues in the CDR3. Germline lookup yields CDR1 SQVTM and CDR2 ANQGSEA. With 4 bases removed from V and 9 bases from J, the gap between germline ends came to 13 bases. As DNA, the CDR3 is TGCAGCGTTGGTTTGGGGCCGAGGCAGTACTTC. Translating gives CSVGLGPRQYF.

V gene TRBV5-1 combines with J gene TRBJ1-1; 12 bases are a match to TRBD1. Germline CDR1 and CDR2: SGHRS and YFSETQ. V shed 4 bases, J shed 4 bases, and the junction held 5 bases outside the gene matches. The CDR3 totals 15 residues. The CDR3 DNA reads TGCGCCAGCAGCCAGGGACAGGGGGCTTCCACTGAAGCTTTCTTT. Translated, it gives CASSQGQGASTEAFF.

The chain has TRBV2 and TRBJ2-2; TRBD1 might be the D (5 bases). The V gene lost 10 bases and the J gene lost 4 bases, with 10 bases spanning the gap. Germline V lookup: CDR1 SNHLY, CDR2 FYNNEI. The CDR3 is 12 amino acids. DNA of the CDR3: TGTGCCATAGTGCAGGGCACCGGGGAGCTGTTTTTT. Translated: CAIVQGTGELFF.

The V call is TRBV9, the J call TRBJ2-5; tentative D call: TRBD2 (6 bases). The CDR3 has 13 amino acids. The germline V gene has CDR1 SGDLS and CDR2 YYNGEE. Trimming stripped 2 bases from V and 5 bases from J, with 10 bases between. The CDR3 region is CASSVTGDETQYF. In DNA form, the CDR3 reads TGTGCCAGCAGCGTCACGGGGGATGAGACCCAGTACTTC.

In this sample, this clone turned up once. The V call is TRBV5-8, the J call TRBJ2-5, with 7 bases identical to TRBD2. J lost 5 bases, V lost 2 bases, and 3 bases had no gene match. The CDR3 is 13 amino acids. The germline V gene has CDR1 SGHTS and CDR2 YDEGEE. As DNA, the CDR3 is TGTGCCAGCAGCTTTGGGGGGGTGGAGACCCAGTACTTC. This gives the protein CASSFGGVETQYF.

The gene calls are TRBV11-2 and TRBJ2-3; D perhaps matches TRBD2 (5 bases). The CDR3 is 13 amino acids. Germline CDR1 reads SGHAT; CDR2 reads FQNNGV. Trimming removed 4 bases from V and 2 bases from J, with 7 bases in between. CDR3 sequence reads: CASSWEITDTQYF. In nucleotides, the CDR3 is TGTGCCAGCAGCTGGGAGATCACAGATACGCAGTATTTT.

The V call is TRBV2, the J call TRBJ1-6; D perhaps matches TRBD1 (6 bases). V lost 6 bases, J lost 0 bases, and 9 bases lay in between. From germline, CDR1 is SNHLY and CDR2 FYNNEI. This CDR3 region has 15 residues. CDR3 protein: CASRKDSSYNSPLHF. The CDR3 DNA reads as TGTGCCAGCAGGAAGGACAGCTCCTATAATTCACCCCTCCACTTT.

V is TRBV10-2 and J is TRBJ1-1; 7 bases line up with TRBD1. Germline V lookup: CDR1 WSHSY, CDR2 SAAADI. The CDR3 spans 15 residues. The junction had 7 bases not matched to a gene; V was cut back by 2 bases and J by 4 bases. CDR3 in DNA: TGCGCCAGCAGTGAGCAGGGGGGAAGTAGCACTGAAGCTTTCTTT. It encodes CASSEQGGSSTEAFF.

The chain carries TRBV19 and TRBJ1-1; 9 nucleotides line up with TRBD1. Per germline, CDR1 LNHDA and CDR2 SQIVND (reference sequence). V shed 3 bases, J shed 2 bases, and the junction held 16 bases outside the gene matches. CDR3 length equals 19 residues. The CDR3 DNA follows: TGTGCCAGTAGTATTGGGACAGGGAAATATGAAACCCCTAACACTGAAGCTTTCTTT. It codes for CASSIGTGKYETPNTEAFF.

The J gene is TRBJ1-2, the V gene TRBV2; D not certain. V was pared by 5 bases and J by 0 bases, with 13 bases between. Germline V CDR1 and CDR2: SNHLY, FYNNEI. There are 15 residues in the CDR3. In nucleotides, the CDR3 is TGTGCCAGCAGTTCCTCGACATATTCTAACTATGGCTACACCTTC. Amino acids: CASSSSTYSNYGYTF.

The gene calls are TRBV6-6 and TRBJ2-5, with 7 bases identical to TRBD1. V trimming: 10 bases; J trimming: 4 bases; junction bases outside the gene matches: 9. CDR3 length: 13 residues. In germline, CDR1 is MNHNY, CDR2 SVGAGI (reference sequence). The CDR3 loop is CATGTEPIETQYF. As DNA, the CDR3 is TGTGCCACCGGGACAGAACCTATAGAGACCCAGTACTTC.

The chain links TRBV6-5 to TRBJ1-1, with D unresolved. V lost 5 bases and J 0 bases, leaving 7 bases between the germline ends. Germline CDR1 and CDR2: MNHEY and SVGAGI. The CDR3 contains 13 residues. The CDR3 sequence: CASSNDLNTEAFF. The CDR3 bases are TGTGCCAGCAGTAATGATCTGAACACTGAAGCTTTCTTT.

The genes are TRBV7-2 and TRBJ2-1, with TRBD1 matching over 9 bases. With 5 bases clipped from V and 2 bases from J, the junction kept 1 base outside the gene matches. The V gene's germline CDR1 is SGHTA and CDR2 FQGNSA. The CDR3 is made up of 14 amino acids. CDR3 residues: CASSRDRAYNEQFF. The CDR3 nucleotides are TGTGCCAGCAGCCGGGACAGGGCCTACAATGAGCAGTTCTTC.

V usage is TRBV6-5 and J usage is TRBJ1-4, with 7 bases identical to TRBD1. In germline, CDR1 is MNHEY, CDR2 SVGAGI. The CDR3 totals 16 residues. The J segment lost 6 bases and the V segment lost 2 bases, leaving 9 bases of the junction unmatched. CDR3 sequence reads: CASSYRSRTGYEKLFF. CDR3 bases: TGTGCCAGCAGTTACAGATCCCGGACAGGATATGAAAAACTGTTTTTT.

This chain connects TRBV6-1 to TRBJ1-2; D not certain. Trimming took 2 bases from V and 5 from J, leaving 12 bases between them. Germline lookup yields CDR1 MNHNS and CDR2 SASEGT. The CDR3 spans 14 residues. CDR3 coding DNA: TGTGCCAGCAGTGAAATCCCAGGCCCATATGGCTACACCTTC. The encoded protein is CASSEIPGPYGYTF.

V and J are TRBV7-6 and TRBJ2-7; 7 bases match TRBD1. CDR1 SGHVS and CDR2 FNYEAQ come from the germline V gene. The CDR3 covers 12 residues. After removal of 5 bases from V and 4 bases from J, the junction contained 2 bases not matched to a gene. The CDR3 region is CASSGRGYEQYF. As DNA, the CDR3 is TGTGCCAGCAGCGGCAGGGGGTACGAGCAGTACTTC.

The CDR3 is CASPAPDPGYEQYF. In DNA form, the CDR3 reads TGTGCCAGTCCAGCCCCGGACCCAGGTTACGAGCAGTACTTC. The V and J genes are TRBV6-1 and TRBJ2-7; D is ambiguous. The V end was cut by 9 bases, the J end by 4 bases, with 19 bases between. CDR1 and CDR2 (germline): MNHNS, SASEGT. The CDR3 has 14 amino acids.

This clone is a singleton in its sample. The chain uses TRBV28 and TRBJ1-6; D call uncertain. The V end lost 7 bases, the J end lost 13 bases, and 17 bases lay between the germline ends. CDR1 MDHEN and CDR2 SYDVKM come from the germline V gene. The CDR3 runs to 13 residues. Written as DNA, the CDR3 is TGTGCCAGCAATGTGAACATGGAGGTCCCCCTCCACTTT. Translated: CASNVNMEVPLHF.

The chain recombines TRBV14 with TRBJ1-3; D uncertain. The CDR3 has 12 amino acids. V lost 4 bases and J lost 8, with 9 bases in between. The germline gives CDR1 SGHDN, CDR2 FVKESK. The CDR3 DNA follows: TGTGCCAGCAGCCTTGGGAGACACACCATATATTTT. The encoded protein is CASSLGRHTIYF.

This chain uses TRBV6-5 with TRBJ2-7; TRBD1 might be the D (6 bases). Germline CDR1 MNHEY, CDR2 SVGAGI. Trimming cost V 0 bases and J 5 bases, with 17 bases left between them. The CDR3 has 16 amino acids. In nucleotides, the CDR3 is TGTGCCAGCAGTTACTCCCGGACAGCAGCTCGTAACGAGCAGTACTTC. Protein sequence: CASSYSRTAARNEQYF.

The chain recombines TRBV5-4 with TRBJ1-2; 9 bases match TRBD1. CDR3 length equals 15 residues. Germline CDR1 and CDR2: SGHNT and YYREEE (reference sequence). The V and J ends lost 2 bases and 8 bases, in that order; junction bases with no gene match: 10. CDR3 coding DNA: TGTGCCAGCAGCTTAATAACAGGGGGCATTAGGGGCTACACCTTC. It codes for CASSLITGGIRGYTF. The full variable domain, completed using reference TRBV5-4 and TRBJ1-2, is ETGVTQSPTHLIKTRGQQVTLRCSSQSGHNTVSWYQQALGQGPQFIFQYYREEENGRGNFPPRFSGLQFPNYSSELNVNALELDDSALYLCASSLITGGIRGYTFGSGTRLTVV.